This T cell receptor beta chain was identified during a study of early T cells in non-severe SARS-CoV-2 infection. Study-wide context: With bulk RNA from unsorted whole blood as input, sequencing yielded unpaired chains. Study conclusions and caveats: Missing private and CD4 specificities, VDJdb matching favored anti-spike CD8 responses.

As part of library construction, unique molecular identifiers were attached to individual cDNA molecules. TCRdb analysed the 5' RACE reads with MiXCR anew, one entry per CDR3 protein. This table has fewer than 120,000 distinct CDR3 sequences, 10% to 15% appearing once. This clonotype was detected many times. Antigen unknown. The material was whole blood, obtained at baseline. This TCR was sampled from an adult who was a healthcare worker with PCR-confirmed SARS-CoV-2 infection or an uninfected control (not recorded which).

The CDR3 loop reads CSARAHREGTYGYTF. CDR3 in DNA: TGCAGTGCTAGAGCCCACCGAGAGGGGACGTATGGCTACACCTTC. The rearrangement joins TRBV20-1 to TRBJ1-2; maybe TRBD1 (5 bases). V dropped 1 base and J dropped 5 bases, with 17 bases sitting between them. The CDR3 is 15 amino acids. Germline loops: CDR1 DFQATT, CDR2 SNEGSKA (reference sequence).